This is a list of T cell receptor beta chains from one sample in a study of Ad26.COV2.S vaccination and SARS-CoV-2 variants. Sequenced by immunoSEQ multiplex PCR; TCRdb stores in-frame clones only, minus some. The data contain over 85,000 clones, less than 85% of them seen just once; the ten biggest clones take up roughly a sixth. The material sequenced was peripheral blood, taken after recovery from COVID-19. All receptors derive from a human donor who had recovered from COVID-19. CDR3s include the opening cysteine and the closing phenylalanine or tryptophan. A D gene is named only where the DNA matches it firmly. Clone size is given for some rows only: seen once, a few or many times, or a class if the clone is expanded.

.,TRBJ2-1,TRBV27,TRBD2,CASTDIAGSSYNEQFF,TGTGCCAGCACAGACATAGCGGGGTCATCCTACAATGAGCAGTTCTTC
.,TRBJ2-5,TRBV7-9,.,CASSLLSGGDTERGETQYF,TGTGCCAGCAGCTTATTGTCAGGAGGGGACACCGAGAGGGGTGAGACCCAGTACTTC
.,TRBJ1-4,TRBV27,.,CASSLEMTGKLFF,TGTGCCAGCAGTTTGGAAATGACTGGAAAACTGTTTTTT
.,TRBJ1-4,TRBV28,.,CASVGGNEKLFF,TGTGCCAGCGTAGGGGGAAATGAAAAACTGTTTTTT
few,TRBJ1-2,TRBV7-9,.,CASSYEGRSYTF,TGTGCCAGCAGCTACGAGGGAAGGAGCTACACCTTC
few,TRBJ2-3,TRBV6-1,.,CASSGPPGGRTDTQYF,TGTGCCAGCAGTGGGCCTCCCGGGGGACGCACAGATACGCAGTATTTT
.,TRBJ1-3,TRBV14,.,CASSQRPGHFDGNTIYF,TGTGCCAGCAGCCAACGACCGGGACATTTCGATGGAAACACCATATATTTT
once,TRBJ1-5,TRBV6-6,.,CASSHPPAGGDNQPQHF,TGTGCCAGCAGTCACCCCCCCGCGGGGGGCGATAATCAGCCCCAGCATTTT
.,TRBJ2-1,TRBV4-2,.,CASSHHSGGLGSEEQFF,TGTGCCAGCAGCCACCACAGTGGTGGACTGGGCTCGGAGGAGCAGTTCTTC
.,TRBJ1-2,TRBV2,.,CASSESGARFNYGYTF,TGTGCCAGCAGTGAATCGGGGGCTAGGTTTAACTATGGCTACACCTTC
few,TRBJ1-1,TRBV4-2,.,CASSQQSGPYTEAFF,TGTGCCAGCAGCCAACAAAGTGGACCCTACACTGAAGCTTTCTTT
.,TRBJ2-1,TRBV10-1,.,CASSEGKGFYNEQFF,TGCGCCAGCAGTGAAGGGAAGGGTTTCTACAATGAGCAGTTCTTC
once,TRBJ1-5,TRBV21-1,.,CARPTDTSSGENQPQHF,TGTGCCAGACCAACCGACACCTCATCGGGGGAAAATCAGCCCCAGCATTTT
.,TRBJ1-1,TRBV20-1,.,CTGMVNTEAFF,TGCACGGGGATGGTGAACACTGAAGCTTTCTTT
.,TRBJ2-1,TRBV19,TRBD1,CASSMGQPRNEQFF,TGTGCCAGTAGTATGGGACAGCCGCGGAATGAGCAGTTCTTC
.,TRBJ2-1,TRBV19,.,CASGSVLQFF,TGTGCCAGTGGGAGCGTTTTGCAGTTCTTC
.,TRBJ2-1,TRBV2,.,CASSHYNEQFF,TGTGCCAGCAGCCACTACAATGAGCAGTTCTTC
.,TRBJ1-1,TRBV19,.,CASSIGEGNTEAFF,TGTGCCAGTAGTATAGGGGAGGGGAACACTGAAGCTTTCTTT
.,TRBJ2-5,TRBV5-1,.,CASSSPRAGEETQYF,TGCGCCAGCAGCTCACCCCGCGCGGGCGAGGAGACCCAGTACTTC
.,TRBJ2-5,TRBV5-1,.,CASSLAVQQETQYF,TGCGCCAGCAGCTTGGCCGTACAGCAAGAGACCCAGTACTTC
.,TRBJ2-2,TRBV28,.,CASSSPGALTGELFF,TGTGCCAGCAGTTCTCCAGGGGCCCTCACCGGGGAGCTGTTTTTT
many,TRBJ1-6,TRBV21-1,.,CASSWTSSPLHF,TGTGCCAGCAGCTGGACCAGCTCACCCCTCCACTTT
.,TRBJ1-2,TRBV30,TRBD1,CAWSRGTGVGYTF,TGTGCCTGGAGCCGGGGGACAGGGGTAGGCTACACCTTC
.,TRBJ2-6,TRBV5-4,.,CASSFRNSGANVLTF,TGTGCCAGCAGCTTTAGGAACTCTGGGGCCAACGTCCTGACTTTC
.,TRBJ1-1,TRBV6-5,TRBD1,CASSSDRGTTEAFF,TGTGCCAGCAGTTCTGACAGGGGAACGACTGAAGCTTTCTTT
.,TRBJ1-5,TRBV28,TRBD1,CASTPDRGGNQPQHF,TGTGCCAGCACTCCGGACAGGGGAGGCAATCAGCCCCAGCATTTT
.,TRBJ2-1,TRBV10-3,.,CAISELSGGGGGGEQFF,TGTGCCATCAGTGAACTATCTGGAGGGGGGGGAGGTGGTGAGCAGTTCTTC
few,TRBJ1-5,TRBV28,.,CASRPQGFGQPQHF,TGTGCCAGCAGGCCACAAGGGTTTGGACAGCCCCAGCATTTT
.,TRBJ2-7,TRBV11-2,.,CASSSRTIAHDSSYEQYF,TGTGCCAGCAGCTCTAGGACCATAGCCCATGACAGCTCCTACGAGCAGTACTTC
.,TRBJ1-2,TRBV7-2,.,CASSSTGNSNYGYTF,TGTGCCAGCAGTTCTACAGGGAATAGTAACTATGGCTACACCTTC
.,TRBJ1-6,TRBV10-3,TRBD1,CAMSPGQGLSPLHF,TGTGCCATGAGTCCGGGACAGGGTCTTTCACCCCTCCACTTT
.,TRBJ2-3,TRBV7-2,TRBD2,CASSPPTSGGDPDTQYF,TGTGCCAGCAGCCCCCCAACTAGCGGGGGTGACCCAGATACGCAGTATTTT
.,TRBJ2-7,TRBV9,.,CASSSQQGHLDEQYF,TGTGCCAGCAGCTCCCAACAGGGACACCTAGACGAGCAGTACTTC
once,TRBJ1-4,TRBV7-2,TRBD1,CASSFDRGPNEKLFF,TGTGCCAGCAGCTTCGACAGGGGCCCTAATGAAAAACTGTTTTTT
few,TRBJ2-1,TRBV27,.,CASSTPSVRGKNNEQFF,TGTGCCAGCAGTACCCCCTCCGTTCGGGGGAAAAACAATGAGCAGTTCTTC
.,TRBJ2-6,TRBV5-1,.,CASSLGPSSGANVLTF,TGCGCCAGCAGCTTAGGCCCAAGCTCTGGGGCCAACGTCCTGACTTTC
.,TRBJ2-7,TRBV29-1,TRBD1,CSVRDRAYEQYF,TGCAGCGTTCGGGACAGGGCCTACGAGCAGTACTTC
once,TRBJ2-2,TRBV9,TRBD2,CASSAPSGGDAGELFF,TGTGCCAGCAGCGCCCCCAGCGGGGGGGACGCCGGGGAGCTGTTTTTT
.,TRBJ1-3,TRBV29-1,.,CSVVQGGGNTIYF,TGCAGCGTTGTACAGGGTGGTGGAAACACCATATATTTT
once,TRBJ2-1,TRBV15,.,CATSRENEQFF,TGTGCCACCAGCAGAGAGAATGAGCAGTTCTTC
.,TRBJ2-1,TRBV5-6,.,CASSSTPSSYNEQFF,TGTGCCAGCAGCTCGACCCCGAGCTCCTACAATGAGCAGTTCTTC
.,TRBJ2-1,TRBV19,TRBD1,CASSEHKTGDGNFF,TGTGCCAGTAGTGAGCACAAAACAGGGGATGGGAATTTCTTC
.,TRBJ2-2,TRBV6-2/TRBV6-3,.,CASSSGTGELFF,TGTGCCAGCAGTTCCGGCACCGGGGAGCTGTTTTTT
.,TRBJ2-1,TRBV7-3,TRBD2,CASSPWRGGPNEQFF,TGTGCCAGCAGCCCCTGGCGGGGGGGCCCCAATGAGCAGTTCTTC
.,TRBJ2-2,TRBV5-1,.,CASSLDQGAGELFF,TGCGCCAGCAGCTTGGATCAGGGTGCCGGGGAGCTGTTTTTT
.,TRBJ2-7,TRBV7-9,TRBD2,CASSPGGVEQYF,TGTGCCAGCAGCCCCGGGGGGGTCGAGCAGTACTTC
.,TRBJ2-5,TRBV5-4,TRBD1,CASSLFLRTGMETQYF,TGTGCCAGCAGCTTGTTCCTCCGGACAGGGATGGAGACCCAGTACTTC
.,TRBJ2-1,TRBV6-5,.,CASSISQDNEQFF,TGTGCCAGCAGCATCTCGCAGGACAATGAGCAGTTCTTC
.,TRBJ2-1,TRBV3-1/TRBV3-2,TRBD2,CASSRGLADYNEQFF,TGTGCCAGCAGCCGCGGACTAGCGGACTACAATGAGCAGTTCTTC
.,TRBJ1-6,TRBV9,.,CASSPGVGAGNSPLHF,TGTGCCAGCAGCCCTGGAGTGGGGGCTGGAAATTCACCCCTCCACTTT
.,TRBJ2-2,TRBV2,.,CASTGTAWAGELFF,TGTGCCAGCACAGGGACTGCCTGGGCCGGGGAGCTGTTTTTT
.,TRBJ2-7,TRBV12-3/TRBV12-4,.,CASSFGPYEQYF,TGTGCCAGCAGTTTTGGGCCTTACGAGCAGTACTTC
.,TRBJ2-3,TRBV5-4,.,CASSGEGRTDTQYF,TGTGCCAGCAGCGGTGAAGGGCGCACAGATACGCAGTATTTT